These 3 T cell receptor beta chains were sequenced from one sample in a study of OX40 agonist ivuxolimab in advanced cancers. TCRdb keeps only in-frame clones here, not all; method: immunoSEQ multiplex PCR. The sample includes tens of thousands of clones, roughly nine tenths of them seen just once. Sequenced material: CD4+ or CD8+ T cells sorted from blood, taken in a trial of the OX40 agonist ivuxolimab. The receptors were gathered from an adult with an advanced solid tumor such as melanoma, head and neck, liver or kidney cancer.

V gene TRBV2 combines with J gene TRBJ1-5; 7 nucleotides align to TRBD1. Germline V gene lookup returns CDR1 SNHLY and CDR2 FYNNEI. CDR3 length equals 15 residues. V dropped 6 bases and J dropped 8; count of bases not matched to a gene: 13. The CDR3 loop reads CASREGQPAIEPQHF. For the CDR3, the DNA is TGTGCCAGCAGGGAGGGACAGCCCGCTATTGAGCCCCAGCATTTT.

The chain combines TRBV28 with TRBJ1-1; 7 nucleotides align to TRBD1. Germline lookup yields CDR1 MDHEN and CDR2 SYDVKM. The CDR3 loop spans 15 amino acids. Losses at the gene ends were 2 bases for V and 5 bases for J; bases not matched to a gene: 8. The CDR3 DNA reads TGTGCCAGCAGTTTACATAAGACAGGGCGGACTGAAGCTTTCTTT. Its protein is CASSLHKTGRTEAFF. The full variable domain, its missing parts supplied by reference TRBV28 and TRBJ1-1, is DVKVTQSSRYLVKRTGEKVFLECVQDMDHENMFWYRQDPGLGLRLIYFSYDVKMKEKGDIPEGYSVSREKKERFSLILESASTNQTSMYLCASSLHKTGRTEAFFGQGTRLTVV.

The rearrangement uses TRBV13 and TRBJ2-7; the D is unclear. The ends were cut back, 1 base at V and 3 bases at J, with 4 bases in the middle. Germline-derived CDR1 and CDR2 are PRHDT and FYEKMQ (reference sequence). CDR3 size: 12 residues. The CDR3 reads CASSLEVYEQYF. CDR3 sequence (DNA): TGTGCCAGCAGCTTAGAGGTCTACGAGCAGTACTTC. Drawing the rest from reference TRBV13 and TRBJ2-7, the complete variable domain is AAGVIQSPRHLIKEKRETATLKCYPIPRHDTVYWYQQGPGQDPQFLISFYEKMQSDKGSIPDRFSAQQFSDYHSELNMSSLELGDSALYFCASSLEVYEQYFGPGTRLTVT.